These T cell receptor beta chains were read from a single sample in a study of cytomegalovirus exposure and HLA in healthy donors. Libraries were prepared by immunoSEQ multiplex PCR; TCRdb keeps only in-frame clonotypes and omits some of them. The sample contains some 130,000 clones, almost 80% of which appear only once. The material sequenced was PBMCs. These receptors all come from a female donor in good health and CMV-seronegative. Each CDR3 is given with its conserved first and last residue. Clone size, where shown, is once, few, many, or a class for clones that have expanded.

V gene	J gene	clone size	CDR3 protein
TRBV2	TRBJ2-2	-	CASSRGLAGYTGELFF
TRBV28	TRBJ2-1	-	CASSYTGRGEGEQFF
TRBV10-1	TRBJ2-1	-	CASSLEGLTHHLTSGRGHEQFF
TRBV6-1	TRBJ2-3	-	CAIWEGPSTDTQYF
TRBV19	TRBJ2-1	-	CASSIRGISYNEQFF
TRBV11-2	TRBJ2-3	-	CASRNRNGDTQYF
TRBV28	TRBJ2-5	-	CASRTDSQETQYF
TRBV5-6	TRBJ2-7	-	CASSLREVSYEQYF
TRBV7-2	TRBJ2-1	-	CASSLDRLAGAHEQFF
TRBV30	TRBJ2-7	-	CAWSEAGLREQYF
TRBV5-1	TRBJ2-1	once	CASSLGAQYSNEQFF
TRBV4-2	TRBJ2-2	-	CASSPAGGTSSTGELFF
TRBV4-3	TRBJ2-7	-	CASSQGGDTYEQYF
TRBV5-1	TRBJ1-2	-	CASSLINGAGDGYTF
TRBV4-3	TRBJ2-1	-	CASSQDTAGYNEQFF
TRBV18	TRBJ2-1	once	CASSPNQGYPVSNEQFF
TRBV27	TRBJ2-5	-	CASSLGPVETQYF
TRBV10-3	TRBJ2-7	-	CAVRRTESYEQYF
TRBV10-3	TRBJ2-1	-	CAIRTSGARYNEQFF
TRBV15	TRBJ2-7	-	CATSRERGLEVYEQYF
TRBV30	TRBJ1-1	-	CAWSRTGEAFF
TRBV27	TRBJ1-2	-	CASSLYPAGTGPGGYTF
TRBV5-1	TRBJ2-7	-	CASSLSLGQGRDEQYF
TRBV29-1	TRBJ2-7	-	CSVEGARYEQYF
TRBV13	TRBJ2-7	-	CASSQRLAGSEQYF
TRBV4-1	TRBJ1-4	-	CASSQDRGTNEKLFF
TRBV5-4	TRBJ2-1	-	CASSLALAHNEQFF
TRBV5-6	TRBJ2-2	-	CASSRTQGLANTGELFF
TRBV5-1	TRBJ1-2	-	CASSLVTGGGYTF
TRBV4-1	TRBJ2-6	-	CASSQVVNGINSGANVLTF
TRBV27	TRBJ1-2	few	CASSGTGSGYTF
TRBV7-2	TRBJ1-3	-	CASSLEWGPGNTIYF
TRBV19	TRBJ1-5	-	CASSMTANQPQHF
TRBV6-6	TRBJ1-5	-	CASSYGRSNQPQHF
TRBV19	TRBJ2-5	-	CASSIGTVQSQETQYF
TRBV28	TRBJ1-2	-	CASSPTGGMGYTF
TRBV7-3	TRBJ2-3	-	CASSLGDSGYSNADTQYF
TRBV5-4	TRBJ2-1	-	CTSSLTGRASYNEQFF
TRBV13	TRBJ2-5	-	CASSSLAQETQYF
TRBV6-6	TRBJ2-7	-	CASSYKLAGAYEQYF
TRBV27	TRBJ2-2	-	CASSLKGLAVTGELFF
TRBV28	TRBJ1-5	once	CASSLWGQLNQPQHF
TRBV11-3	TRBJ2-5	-	CASSAGHSQETQYF
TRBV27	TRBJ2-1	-	CATQGLKLEQFF
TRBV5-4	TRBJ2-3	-	CASSSGLAGRTDTQYF
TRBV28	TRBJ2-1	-	CASSVSGRASREQFF
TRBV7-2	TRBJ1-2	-	CASSSGTGFYGYTF
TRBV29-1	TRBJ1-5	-	CSVSPGGPSNQPQHF
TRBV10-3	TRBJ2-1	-	CAISVGGSSYNEQFF
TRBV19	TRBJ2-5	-	CASSPSDREETQYF
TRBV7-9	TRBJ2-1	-	CASSFGLASSYNEQFF
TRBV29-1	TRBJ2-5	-	CSVLLGGETQYF
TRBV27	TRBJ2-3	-	CASSNPITDTQYF